These T cell receptor beta chains were read from a single sample in a study of cytomegalovirus exposure and HLA in healthy donors. Produced via immunoSEQ multiplex PCR; TCRdb's table is partial and in-frame only. In the table there are around 99,000 clones, approximately 73% of which are singletons. The material sequenced was PBMCs. These receptors were taken from a man aged 25-45 years in good health and CMV-seronegative. Each CDR3 is given with its conserved first and last residue. D genes are given only for firm matches. A row's size may be missing; if present it is once, few, many or a size class.

>TRBV7-9|NA|NA|TRBJ2-3
TGTGCCAGCAGCTCCCTTAGTATCTCCCCCACCGATACGCAGTATTTT
CASSSLSISPTDTQYF
>TRBV7-9|NA|NA|TRBJ2-1
TGTGCCAGCAGCCCTACAATTAAGCGGATCTCCTACAATGAGCAGTTCTTC
CASSPTIKRISYNEQFF
>TRBV28|NA|TRBD2|TRBJ2-3
TGTGCCAGCAGTCTACCGGGACTAGCGGGAGAGTTCACACAGTATTTT
CASSLPGLAGEFTQYF
>TRBV12-5|NA|NA|TRBJ1-1
TGTGCTAGTGGTTTGGTACTTATGAACACTGAAGCTTTCTTT
CASGLVLMNTEAFF
>TRBV6-5|NA|NA|TRBJ1-5
TGTGCCAGGGGCCAGGGGAGCCATAGCAATCAGCCCCAGCATTTT
CARGQGSHSNQPQHF
>TRBV18|NA|TRBD1|TRBJ2-7
TGTGCCAGCTCACCCTTTCCGGGACAGCTTCCTGGCGAGCAGTACTTC
CASSPFPGQLPGEQYF
>TRBV10-2|NA|TRBD1|TRBJ1-2
TGCGCCAGCACCGAACAGACAGGGGATGGCTACACCTTC
CASTEQTGDGYTF
>TRBV2|NA|TRBD2|TRBJ2-7
TGTGCCAGCAGTGGTAGCGGGGGGGGACCCTCCTACGAGCAGTACTTC
CASSGSGGGPSYEQYF
>TRBV5-6|NA|TRBD1|TRBJ1-2
TGTGCCAGCAGCCGCGGTCCAGGGGGCCCGCTTAACTATGGCTACACCTTC
CASSRGPGGPLNYGYTF
>TRBV28|NA|NA|TRBJ1-5
TGTGCCAGCAGTTTGTTGGGCAGGTCGGATCAGCCCCAGCATTTT
CASSLLGRSDQPQHF
>TRBV18|NA|NA|TRBJ1-1
TGTGCCAGCTCACCACCGTCCCAGTCGAACACTGAAGCTTTCTTT
CASSPPSQSNTEAFF
>TRBV6-8|NA|TRBD1|TRBJ1-5
TGTGCCAGCAGTTACTCGAAGCTCGGGGACAGGGATAGCAATCAGCCCCAGCATTTT
CASSYSKLGDRDSNQPQHF
>TRBV29-1|NA|TRBD2|TRBJ2-7
TGCAGCGCCACCGGGACTAGCGGGAGGCGCGACTACGAGCAGTACTTC
CSATGTSGRRDYEQYF
>TRBV5-1|NA|NA|TRBJ2-5
TGCGCCAGCAGCTTGGTTTCGGGAGACGTAGAGACCCAGTACTTC
CASSLVSGDVETQYF
>TRBV27|NA|NA|TRBJ1-1
TGTGCCAGCAGTCCTTCGCCCCCTTGGGGCTCGGTCACTGAAGCTTTCTTT
CASSPSPPWGSVTEAFF
>TRBV29-1|NA|TRBD2|TRBJ2-2
TGCAGCGTCATGACTAGCGGGAGCACCGGGGAGCTGTTTTTT
CSVMTSGSTGELFF
>TRBV7-9|NA|NA|TRBJ1-1
TGTGCCAGCAGCCAGGATTGGGCGCCCATGAAGGCTTTCTTT
CASSQDWAPMKAFF
>TRBV19|NA|TRBD1|TRBJ2-2
TGTGCCAGTAGTAGTCTCGGGACAGCGGCGAACACCGGGGAGCTGTTTTTT
CASSSLGTAANTGELFF
>TRBV6-1|NA|TRBD2|TRBJ2-3
TGTGCCAGCAGTTCCGGGACTAGCGTCGATACGCAGTATTTT
CASSSGTSVDTQYF
>TRBV28|NA|TRBD2|TRBJ2-3
TGTGCCAGCAGCGCCGGGACTAGCGGGGGACGGGGTACGCAGTATTTT
CASSAGTSGGRGTQYF
>TRBV28|NA|NA|TRBJ1-3
TGTGCCAGCAGTTTAAGCGGGACACGAAGCTCTGGAAACACCATATATTTT
CASSLSGTRSSGNTIYF
>TRBV2|few|NA|TRBJ2-3
TGTGCCAGCAGTGAAGACCGGGGAGACCTTAGCACAGATACGCAGTATTTT
CASSEDRGDLSTDTQYF
>TRBV2|NA|NA|TRBJ1-4
TGTGCCAGCAGTGAAACCCAGGCTAATGAAAAACTGTTTTTT
CASSETQANEKLFF
>TRBV29-1|NA|TRBD2|TRBJ2-1
TGCAGCGTTGTCACTAGCGGGGCCTACAATGAGCAGTTCTTC
CSVVTSGAYNEQFF
>TRBV7-2|NA|TRBD1|TRBJ2-7
TGTGCCAGCAGCTTCTCAACCGGGACAGGGGCCTACGAGCAGTACTTC
CASSFSTGTGAYEQYF
>TRBV1|NA|NA|TRBJ1-4
TGCACCAGCAGCCTTGGGACAGGGGGAACAACTAATGAAAAACTGTTTTTT
CTSSLGTGGTTNEKLFF
>TRBV2|NA|NA|TRBJ2-1
TGTGCCAGCAGAGGCAGGGGCATTTACAATGAGCAGTTCTTC
CASRGRGIYNEQFF
>TRBV5-1|few|TRBD2|TRBJ2-3
TGCGCCAGCAGCTCGGGACTAGCGGGAGGGCCTGATACGCAGTATTTT
CASSSGLAGGPDTQYF
>TRBV7-8|NA|TRBD2|TRBJ2-1
TGTGCCAGCAGCTTCCTGGGACTAGCGGGATCGTACAATGAGCAGTTCTTC
CASSFLGLAGSYNEQFF
>TRBV19|few|TRBD2|TRBJ2-1
TGTGCCAGCCTACCCCGCGGGGGGGTCGGGGAGCAGTTCTTC
CASLPRGGVGEQFF
>TRBV6-1|NA|TRBD1|TRBJ2-1
TGTGCCAGCAGTGAGGCCCCGGGACAGGGGAGCAATGAGCAGTTCTTC
CASSEAPGQGSNEQFF
>TRBV19|NA|NA|TRBJ1-1
TGTGCCAGTAGTATGGTAGGAGAACTTAACACTGAAGCTTTCTTT
CASSMVGELNTEAFF
>TRBV7-9|NA|TRBD1|TRBJ1-5
TGTGCCAGCAGCTTAGGACAGGGGGTATATCAGCCCCAGCATTTT
CASSLGQGVYQPQHF
>TRBV7-9|NA|TRBD2|TRBJ2-7
TGTGCCAGCAGCCTTAGCGGGAGGGGATCCGAGCAGTACTTC
CASSLSGRGSEQYF
>TRBV2|NA|TRBD1|TRBJ1-1
TGTGCCAGCAGTGTGGACAGGGTGAACACTGAAGCTTTCTTT
CASSVDRVNTEAFF
>TRBV19|NA|NA|TRBJ1-1
TGTGCCAGTAGTACCACAAGGAACACTGAAGCTTTCTTT
CASSTTRNTEAFF
>TRBV5-1|once|TRBD1|TRBJ1-2
TGCGCCAGCAGCATCCGAGACAGGGGGCACGGCTACACCTTC
CASSIRDRGHGYTF
>TRBV7-2|NA|NA|TRBJ1-1
TGTGCCAGCAGCTTACGACAGTCCTCGAACACTGAAGCTTTCTTT
CASSLRQSSNTEAFF
>TRBV19|NA|TRBD1|TRBJ2-1
TGTGCCAGTAGTAACCAGGGGGCCTACAATGAGCAGTTCTTC
CASSNQGAYNEQFF
>TRBV9|NA|NA|TRBJ1-1
TGTGCCAGCAGCCCCACGCCCGGGGTGGAAGCTTTCTTT
CASSPTPGVEAFF
>TRBV29-1|NA|TRBD1|TRBJ2-5
TGCAGCGTTGAGGAAGGGGGCCGGGAGACCCAGTACTTC
CSVEEGGRETQYF
>TRBV2|NA|NA|TRBJ1-3
TGTGCCAGCAGTGAAGGTCGCGGAGTCTCTGGAAACACCATATATTTT
CASSEGRGVSGNTIYF